This T cell receptor beta chain was recorded in a study (dated by TCRdb to the mid-2010s). About the investigation overall: The study examined whether tumor-infiltrating Tregs in breast cancer are drawn from blood Tregs or arise in situ by conversion from other CD4+ T cell subsets.

Concerning this clonotype itself: What this receptor recognizes is not known. No quality values exist for individual bases; no much larger clone is one base distant.

Full-length TCR variable regions were amplified by 5' RACE PCR with constant-region reverse primers, followed by semi-nested PCR with Nested Universal Primer A. The ReliaPrep RNA Cell Miniprep System was used to extract total RNA, which was then reverse transcribed into 5'RACE-ready cDNA with the SMARTer RACE 5'/3' Kit. Multiplex adaptors were used to barcode full-length TCR alpha and beta libraries, and the barcoded libraries were sequenced on an Illumina MiSeq. From the authors' description of their analysis: For each of nine subset-tissue groups, sequencing data from the five patients were combined, and the groups were compared by unsupervised clustering of TCR gene usage. The Morisita-Horn index, with shared sequences weighted by their contribution to each repertoire, was used to calculate repertoire similarity. In TCRdb, the public reads were trimmed at Q25 with fastp and aligned with MiXCR, with productive beta chains retained. Under each unique CDR3 protein, matching rows form one entry showing the most common genes and DNA. None of the V and J calls come from the authors' own analysis; TCRdb made them. A total of about 50,000 distinct CDR3 sequences appear in this sample, around 26% of them only once. 2.1% of the sample is held by the ten biggest clonotypes.

Results and caveats for the whole study, not just this receptor: The TCR gene usage of tumor memory CD4+ T cells clustered together with blood and lymph node memory CD4+ cells and with lymph node naive CD4+ cells. The larger-cohort validation was restricted to a single TCR beta V-J rearrangement rather than whole repertoires. The greatest overlap of tumor-infiltrating Treg TCR alpha and beta sequences was with tumor naive CD4+ T cells, followed next by blood naive CD4+ T cells.

The CDR3, from cysteine to phenylalanine, totals 14 residues. The retained sequence is limited to the CDR3, 42 bases, with the frame set at the first base. Trimming takes 3 bases from V and 0 bases from J, and the germline ends sit 9 bases apart. The Miltenyi Naive CD4+ T Cell Isolation kit was used to purify naive CD4+ T cells, and CD25 microbeads were used to remove Tregs. Tregs, naive and memory CD4+ T cells from tumor, blood and ipsilateral draining lymph nodes of five breast cancer patients underwent full-length TCR alpha and beta sequencing. Mononuclear cells from lymph nodes or 50 ml of peripheral blood were isolated by Ficoll density gradient centrifugation. FACS confirmed that the sorted cell populations were more than 90% pure.

Recombination joined TRBV12-3 or TRBV12-4 with TRBJ2-7; the D segment cannot be called with confidence. The receptor comes from a female donor with breast cancer. Input material: naive CD4+ T cells sorted from blood. The cell subset or site label here, explained by the study, means: naive CD4+ T cells, CD4+CD45RA+CD25-. The CDR3 protein is CASSLSHSSYEQYF. The nucleotides read TGTGCCAGCAGTTTGTCGCACAGCTCCTACGAGCAGTACTTC.